Listed below are T cell receptor beta chains from one sample, sequenced in a study of CD8 T cells in ankylosing spondylitis. MiXCR, run by TCRdb on the 5' RACE reads, gives a single entry per CDR3 protein. The data show 200,000 to 250,000 distinct CDR3 sequences, roughly a tenth seen once. The sequenced sample consisted of blood, either unsorted or a sorted T cell fraction (not recorded which). The receptors originated from a male donor with ankylosing spondylitis or in good health (not recorded which). Both conserved end residues are part of each CDR3. The order of the fields is J gene, V gene, CDR3 protein.

TRBJ2-5 | TRBV7-2 | CASSFAGAPETQYF
TRBJ2-7 | TRBV20-1 | CSAIRASGGSNEQYF
TRBJ2-7 | TRBV5-1 | CASSSVAGNTYEQYF
TRBJ2-4 | TRBV29-1 | CSAQREHIQYF
TRBJ2-7 | TRBV18 | CASSPRQPYEQYF
TRBJ2-7 | TRBV7-9 | CASSSDRSYEQYF
TRBJ2-7 | TRBV15 | CATSLETGSYEQYF
TRBJ1-1 | TRBV20-1 | CSAPPGQLNTEAFF
TRBJ1-2 | TRBV6-1 | CASVGPGGVGGYTF
TRBJ2-1 | TRBV3-1 | CASRSSTGTSGLWEQFF
TRBJ2-7 | TRBV20-1 | CSARRGLDYYEQYF
TRBJ2-7 | TRBV4-1 | CASSQDGIYEQYF
TRBJ2-7 | TRBV10-3 | CAISESGGGLEQYF
TRBJ2-1 | TRBV20-1 | CSAHNWGNNEQFF
TRBJ2-4 | TRBV6-5 | CASSYSDLAKNIQYF
TRBJ1-3 | TRBV5-1 | CASSTRGGNTIYF
TRBJ2-7 | TRBV18 | CASSPTGASYEQYF
TRBJ2-7 | TRBV5-1 | CASRSGSSYEQYF
TRBJ2-5 | TRBV7-2 | CASSSGQGARGTQYF
TRBJ2-1 | TRBV6-5 | CASSSRVTGDYNEQFF
TRBJ2-7 | TRBV5-6 | CASSSDYLYEQYF
TRBJ2-1 | TRBV7-2 | CASSLNSEQFF
TRBJ2-1 | TRBV3-1 | CASSQAAGESEQFF
TRBJ1-1 | TRBV3-1 | CASSPLGQGVEAFF
TRBJ1-2 | TRBV28 | CASRQGTYGYTF
TRBJ1-1 | TRBV6-2/TRBV6-3 | CASSPSGGESTEAFF
TRBJ2-2 | TRBV29-1 | CSVDGNTGELFF
TRBJ1-1 | TRBV5-1 | CASSLGGEGTEAFF